One sample yielded the 2 T cell receptor beta chains listed below, sequenced in a study of beta chain features in type 1 diabetes. General study results and limits: Patients with Type 1 diabetes showed moderately but significantly shorter TCRB CDR3s in all four CD4+ subsets.

Antigen specificity for these receptors is unknown. Expressed TCRB transcripts were sequenced, since all the RNA that had been isolated was reverse transcribed. Data came from immunoSEQ multiplex PCR; TCRdb stores just in-frame clones and leaves some out. The sample lists around 310,000 clones; roughly 13% were seen once. The sample was naive CD4+ T cells from blood. These receptors were collected from a young woman with type 1 diabetes.

Only a few counts were recorded for this clone. This chain uses TRBV4-3 with TRBJ2-6, with D unclear. The ends were cut back, 0 bases at V and 0 bases at J, with 6 bases in the middle. Germline assignment: CDR1 LGHNA and CDR2 YSLEER. CDR3 length: 16 amino acids. The CDR3 loop is CASSQESPSGANVLTF. In DNA form, the CDR3 reads TGCGCCAGCAGCCAAGAGTCTCCCTCTGGGGCCAACGTCCTGACTTTC.

This clone was recorded a few times. The V call is TRBV11-2, the J call TRBJ2-3; D gene ambiguous. The CDR3 runs to 12 residues. Germline V lookup: CDR1 SGHAT, CDR2 FQNNGV. V shed 7 bases and J shed 2 bases, with 7 bases lying between them. CDR3 coding DNA: TGTGCCAGCACCTCTTACACAGATACGCAGTATTTT. Its protein is CASTSYTDTQYF.